One and the same sample provided the 24 T cell receptor beta chains below, sequenced in a study of shared clonotypes between healthy human individuals. Some clones are missing from TCRdb's copy, which holds only in-frame ones; the method was immunoSEQ multiplex PCR. The sample yields 950,000 to 1,200,000 clones, roughly 77% seen once. The source material was memory CD4+ T cells from PBMCs. Subset denoted: CD45RA-negative fraction. The receptors come from a man aged 18-30 years in good health. Some clones in this sample may be carry-over from other donors' samples.

V usage is TRBV5-1 and J usage is TRBJ1-1; unclear D gene. Germline V gene sequence: CDR1 SGHRS, CDR2 YFSETQ. The CDR3 runs to 14 residues. V shed 0 bases and J shed 8 bases, with 14 bases lying between them. CDR3 sequence reads: CASSLGDTSVEAFF. The CDR3 DNA reads TGCGCCAGCAGCTTGGGAGACACCTCCGTGGAAGCTTTCTTT. Filled out from reference TRBV5-1 and TRBJ1-1, the complete variable domain reads KAGVTQTPRYLIKTRGQQVTLSCSPISGHRSVSWYQQTPGQGLQFLFEYFSETQRNKGNFPGRFSGRQFSNSRSEMNVSTLELGDSALYLCASSLGDTSVEAFFGQGTRLTVV.

In its sample, this clone was seen once. CDR3 in amino acids: CASSMGTGGLEGYTF. CDR3 nucleotide sequence: TGCGCCAGCAGCATGGGGACAGGAGGTTTAGAAGGCTACACCTTC. The V and J genes are TRBV5-1 and TRBJ1-2, with 8 bases fitting TRBD1. V gave up 4 bases and J gave up 8 bases; unmatched junction bases: 13. Germline assignment: CDR1 SGHRS and CDR2 YFSETQ. The CDR3 spans 15 residues.

The genes are TRBV5-6 and TRBJ2-7; possibly TRBD2 for D (5 bases). Trimming stripped 3 bases from V and 3 bases from J, with 10 bases between. CDR3 length: 13 residues. CDR1 is SGHDT and CDR2 is YYEEEE in the germline V gene. Here the CDR3 reads CASSYGGFYEQYF. The CDR3 bases are TGTGCCAGCAGCTACGGAGGTTTCTACGAGCAGTACTTC.

This sequence joins TRBV27 and TRBJ1-4, with 7 nucleotides matching TRBD1. Germline CDR1 reads MNHEY; CDR2 reads SMNVEV (reference sequence). The CDR3 sequence is 14 residues long. The trim removed 6 bases at V and 3 bases at J, leaving 4 bases unmatched. The CDR3 DNA sequence: TGTGCCAGCAGCGACACAGGGGCTAATGAAAAACTGTTTTTT. It codes for CASSDTGANEKLFF.

The rearrangement joins TRBV5-1 to TRBJ2-1; 8 bases fit TRBD2. Losses at the gene ends were 4 bases for V and 7 bases for J; bases not matched to a gene: 16. Germline V gene data show CDR1 as SGHRS and CDR2 as YFSETQ. The CDR3 runs to 17 residues. DNA of the CDR3: TGCGCCAGCAGCCCGATCCCCCTAGCGGGCCCGGGGAATGAGCAGTTCTTC. It translates to CASSPIPLAGPGNEQFF. The full variable domain, with the rest looked up from reference TRBV5-1 and TRBJ2-1, is KAGVTQTPRYLIKTRGQQVTLSCSPISGHRSVSWYQQTPGQGLQFLFEYFSETQRNKGNFPGRFSGRQFSNSRSEMNVSTLELGDSALYLCASSPIPLAGPGNEQFFGPGTRLTVL.

The chain has TRBV2 and TRBJ2-5, with TRBD2 identical over 8 bases. V was clipped by 7 bases and J by 6 bases; unmatched bases: 7. The CDR3 spans 13 residues. Germline V gene data show CDR1 as SNHLY and CDR2 as FYNNEI. CDR3 in amino acids: CASILSGGKTQYF. The CDR3 nucleotides are TGTGCCAGCATTTTGTCGGGAGGGAAGACCCAGTACTTC.

The chain has TRBV11-2 and TRBJ2-7; D is unclear. The CDR3 loop spans 13 amino acids. V was trimmed by 5 bases and J by 7 bases, leaving 15 bases between them. The germline CDR1 and CDR2 sequences are SGHAT and FQNNGV. In DNA form, the CDR3 reads TGTGCCAGCAGCACAACTGGGGTGGGGGAGCAGTACTTC. It encodes CASSTTGVGEQYF.

The V and J genes are TRBV27 and TRBJ2-7; 14 bases are shared with TRBD2. V was pared by 5 bases and J by 3 bases, with 6 bases of the junction left unmatched. Germline V gene lookup returns CDR1 MNHEY and CDR2 SMNVEV (reference sequence). The CDR3 runs 16 residues. DNA for the CDR3: TGTGCCAGCAGTCCCCCCGGACTAGCGGGAGGCTACGAGCAGTACTTC. This sequence encodes CASSPPGLAGGYEQYF.

The V call is TRBV5-4, the J call TRBJ1-2, with 8 bases aligning to TRBD1. The length of the CDR3 is 14 residues. Germline V CDR1 and CDR2: SGHNT, YYREEE (reference sequence). The V gene end was trimmed by 4 bases and the J gene end by 3 bases; junction bases not matched to a gene: 5. CDR3 protein: CASSPSGGDYGYTF. As DNA, the CDR3 is TGTGCCAGCAGCCCCTCAGGGGGCGACTATGGCTACACCTTC.

V is TRBV7-2 and J is TRBJ1-4, with D tentatively TRBD1 (5 bases). CDR3 length equals 14 residues. V gave up 5 bases and J gave up 7 bases, with 14 bases separating them. Germline V lookup: CDR1 SGHTA, CDR2 FQGNSA. CDR3 loop: CASSLQGFGEKLFF. DNA of the CDR3: TGTGCCAGCAGCCTCCAGGGTTTCGGTGAAAAACTGTTTTTT.

The chain employs TRBV5-1 and TRBJ1-1, with D tentatively TRBD1 (6 bases). Germline loops: CDR1 SGHRS, CDR2 YFSETQ. V was shortened by 4 bases and J by 0 bases, with 10 bases between the two germline ends. This CDR3 contains 14 residues. The CDR3 region is CASSAGQMNTEAFF. For the CDR3, the DNA is TGCGCCAGCAGCGCGGGACAAATGAACACTGAAGCTTTCTTT.

The chain is built from TRBV9 and TRBJ2-7, with 9 nucleotides matching TRBD2. This CDR3 is 20 amino acids long. Germline V gene data show CDR1 as SGDLS and CDR2 as YYNGEE. J gave up 2 bases and V 3 bases, and 21 bases lay outside the gene matches. CDR3 residues: CASSEGLGGRAGGPTYEQYF. CDR3 in DNA: TGTGCCAGCAGCGAGGGACTTGGAGGGAGAGCGGGAGGACCAACCTACGAGCAGTACTTC. Combining the CDR3 with reference TRBV9 and TRBJ2-7 gives the whole variable domain DSGVTQTPKHLITATGQRVTLRCSPRSGDLSVYWYQQSLDQGLQFLIQYYNGEERAKGNILERFSAQQFPDLHSELNLSSLELGDSALYFCASSEGLGGRAGGPTYEQYFGPGTRLTVT.

This clone has at least ten counts. The rearrangement joins TRBV30 to TRBJ2-7; D gene uncertain. The germline CDR1 and CDR2 sequences are GTSNPN and SVGIG (reference sequence). There are 11 residues in the CDR3. V gave up 3 bases and J gave up 7 bases, with 10 bases separating them. The CDR3 sequence: CAWSSLGEQYF. The CDR3 DNA is TGTGCCTGGAGCTCATTGGGGGAGCAGTACTTC.

V gene TRBV7-2 combines with J gene TRBJ1-2; no firm D call. Germline lookup yields CDR1 SGHTA and CDR2 FQGNSA. V lost 1 base and J 2 bases, leaving 11 bases between the germline ends. This CDR3 is built from 15 residues. The DNA for the CDR3 is TGTGCCAGCAGCTTAGATCGGCCGGGGAACTATGGCTACACCTTC. Protein: CASSLDRPGNYGYTF.

The rearrangement uses TRBV4-1 and TRBJ1-2; 7 nucleotides match TRBD1. Trimming cost V 0 bases and J 4 bases; bases outside gene matches: 2. Per germline, CDR1 MGHRA and CDR2 YSYEKL. This CDR3 is 14 amino acids long. The CDR3 nucleotides read TGCGCCAGCAGCCAAGACACAGGGGTCTATGGCTACACCTTC. It is translated as CASSQDTGVYGYTF.

This clone has a handful of counts. The sample contains more than one DNA sequence encoding this CDR3. The chain combines TRBV5-1 with TRBJ2-3; a possible D gene is TRBD2 (7 bases). Germline-derived CDR1 and CDR2 are SGHRS and YFSETQ. Trimming removed 0 bases from V and 1 base from J, with 12 bases in between. CDR3 size: 16 residues. CDR3 in amino acids: CASSLAGGPGTDTQYF. The DNA for the CDR3 is TGCGCCAGCAGCTTGGCCGGGGGGCCGGGCACAGATACGCAGTATTTT.

This chain uses TRBV11-2 with TRBJ2-4; D is possibly TRBD1 or TRBD2 (5 bases each). This CDR3 has 13 amino acids. Trimming pared 2 bases from V and 5 bases from J, leaving 7 bases between. Germline V CDR1 and CDR2: SGHAT, FQNNGV. The CDR3 reads CASSLQGENIQYF. DNA of the CDR3: TGTGCCAGCAGCTTACAGGGAGAAAACATTCAGTACTTC. Using reference TRBV11-2 and TRBJ2-4 for the parts outside the CDR3, the full variable domain is EAGVAQSPRYKIIEKRQSVAFWCNPISGHATLYWYQQILGQGPKLLIQFQNNGVVDDSQLPKDRFSAERLKGVDSTLKIQPAKLEDSAVYLCASSLQGENIQYFGAGTRLSVL.

The gene calls are TRBV6-1 and TRBJ1-5; 8 bases agree with TRBD1. The CDR3 consists of 14 residues. Germline assignment: CDR1 MNHNS and CDR2 SASEGT. V trimming: 6 bases; J trimming: 3 bases; junction bases outside the gene matches: 4. The CDR3 DNA follows: TGTGCCAGCAGCCCGGACAGGGCCAATCAGCCCCAGCATTTT. It translates to CASSPDRANQPQHF.

The chain is built from TRBV12-1 and TRBJ2-2; TRBD1, the table's D call, was not compared with the DNA. TRBV12-1 is labeled a pseudogene. The CDR3 loop spans 16 amino acids. CDR3 protein: CASSFGRTGESGELFF. CDR3 nucleotide sequence: TGTGCCAGCAGCTTTGGGCGGACAGGGGAGTCCGGGGAGCTGTTTTTT.

This chain links TRBV7-2 with TRBJ2-2; TRBD2 agrees at 10 bases. Germline loops: CDR1 SGHTA, CDR2 FQGNSA. V lost 3 bases and J lost 4; bases outside the gene matches: 2. The CDR3 is 15 residues long. CDR3 amino acids: CASSFRLAGTGELFF. The DNA of the CDR3 is TGTGCCAGCAGCTTTAGACTAGCGGGCACCGGGGAGCTGTTTTTT.

The chain is built from TRBV5-1 and TRBJ2-1; 13 nucleotides agree with TRBD2. V shed 2 bases and J 0 bases; nucleotides not matched to a gene: 2. This CDR3 spans 17 amino acids. The germline V gene has CDR1 SGHRS and CDR2 YFSETQ. As DNA, the CDR3 is TGCGCCAGCAGCTTACTAGCGGGAGGGCCCTCCTACAATGAGCAGTTCTTC. Its translation is CASSLLAGGPSYNEQFF.

This clone appeared once. V and J are TRBV5-1 and TRBJ2-1; possible D gene TRBD2, 6 bases. Trimming took 0 bases from V and 5 from J, leaving 12 bases between them. The CDR3 is 15 residues long. Germline CDR1 SGHRS, CDR2 YFSETQ. The CDR3 loop is CASSLGSGGDNEQFF. The CDR3, as DNA: TGCGCCAGCAGCTTGGGTTCTGGAGGGGACAATGAGCAGTTCTTC.

The chain carries TRBV18 and TRBJ1-5; 10 bases line up with TRBD1. V lost 6 bases and J lost 1; bases outside the gene matches: 12. Germline loops: CDR1 KGHSH, CDR2 LQKENI. The CDR3 length is 18 residues. The CDR3 coding sequence is TGTGCCAGCTCGCCCCGGGACAGGGGAGCTGGGAGCAATCAGCCCCAGCATTTT. This codes for CASSPRDRGAGSNQPQHF. The full variable domain, completed using reference TRBV18 and TRBJ1-5, is NAGVMQNPRHLVRRRGQEARLRCSPMKGHSHVYWYRQLPEEGLKFMVYLQKENIIDESGMPKERFSAEFPKEGPSILRIQQVVRGDSAAYFCASSPRDRGAGSNQPQHFGDGTRLSIL.

A single count supports this clone. The gene calls are TRBV19 and TRBJ1-1, with TRBD1 matching 9 bases. The CDR3 runs to 19 residues. CDR1 and CDR2 from the germline V gene are LNHDA and SQIVND (reference sequence). J gave up 1 base and V 5 bases, and 17 bases lay outside the gene matches. Here the CDR3 reads CASSLYHPSGTGTNTEAFF. The CDR3 DNA is TGTGCCAGTAGTCTCTATCACCCTTCCGGGACAGGGACGAACACTGAAGCTTTCTTT.